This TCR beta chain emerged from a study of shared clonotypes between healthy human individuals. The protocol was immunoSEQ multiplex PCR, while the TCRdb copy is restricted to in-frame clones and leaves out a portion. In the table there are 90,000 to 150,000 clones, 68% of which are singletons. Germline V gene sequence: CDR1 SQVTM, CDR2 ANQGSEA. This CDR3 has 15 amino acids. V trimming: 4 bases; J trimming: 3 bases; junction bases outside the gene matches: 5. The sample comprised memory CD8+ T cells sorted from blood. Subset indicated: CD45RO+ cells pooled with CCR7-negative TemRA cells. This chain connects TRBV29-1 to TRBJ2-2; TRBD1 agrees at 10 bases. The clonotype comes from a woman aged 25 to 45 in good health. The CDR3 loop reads CSVGGTGADTGELFF. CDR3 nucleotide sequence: TGCAGCGTTGGGGGGACAGGGGCTGACACCGGGGAGCTGTTTTTT.